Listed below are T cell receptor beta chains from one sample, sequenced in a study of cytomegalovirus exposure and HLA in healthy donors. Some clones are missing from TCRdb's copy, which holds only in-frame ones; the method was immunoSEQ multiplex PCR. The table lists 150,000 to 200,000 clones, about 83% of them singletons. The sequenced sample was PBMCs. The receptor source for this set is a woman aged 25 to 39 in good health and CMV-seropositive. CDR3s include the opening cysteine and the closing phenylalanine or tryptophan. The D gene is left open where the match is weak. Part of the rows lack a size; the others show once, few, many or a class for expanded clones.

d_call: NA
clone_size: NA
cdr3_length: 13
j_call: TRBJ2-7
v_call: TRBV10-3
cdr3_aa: CAISESGPYEQYF
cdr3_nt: TGTGCCATCAGTGAGTCTGGCCCCTACGAGCAGTACTTC

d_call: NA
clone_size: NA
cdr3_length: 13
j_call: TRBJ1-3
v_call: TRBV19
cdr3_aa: CASSNLSGNTIYF
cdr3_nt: TGTGCCAGTAGTAATCTCTCTGGAAACACCATATATTTT

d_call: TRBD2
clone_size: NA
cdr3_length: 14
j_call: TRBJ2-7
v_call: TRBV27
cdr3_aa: CASSFEAGDYEQYF
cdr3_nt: TGTGCCAGCAGTTTCGAAGCGGGGGATTACGAGCAGTACTTC

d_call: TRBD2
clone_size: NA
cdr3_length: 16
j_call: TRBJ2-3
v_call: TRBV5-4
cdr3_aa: CASSLSGAGGVRAQYF
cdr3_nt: TGTGCCAGCAGCTTGAGTGGGGCGGGGGGCGTGAGAGCGCAGTATTTT

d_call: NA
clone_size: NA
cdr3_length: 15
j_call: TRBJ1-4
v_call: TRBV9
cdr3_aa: CASSVVGAANEKLFF
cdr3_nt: TGTGCCAGCAGCGTAGTGGGGGCGGCTAATGAAAAACTGTTTTTT

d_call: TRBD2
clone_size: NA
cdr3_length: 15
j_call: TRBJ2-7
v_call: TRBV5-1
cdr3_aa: CASSLTSGSSYEQYF
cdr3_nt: TGCGCCAGCAGCTTGACTAGCGGAAGCTCCTACGAGCAGTACTTC

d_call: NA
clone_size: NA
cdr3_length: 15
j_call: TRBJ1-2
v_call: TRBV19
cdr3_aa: CASSIKRGGVSGYTF
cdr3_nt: TGTGCCAGTAGTATAAAACGAGGAGGGGTTTCTGGCTACACCTTC

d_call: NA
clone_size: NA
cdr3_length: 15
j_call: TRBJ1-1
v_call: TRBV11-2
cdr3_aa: CASSLEGGAAFEAFF
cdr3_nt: TGTGCCAGCAGCTTAGAAGGGGGTGCAGCCTTTGAAGCTTTCTTT

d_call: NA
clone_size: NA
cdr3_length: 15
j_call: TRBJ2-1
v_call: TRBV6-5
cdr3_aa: CASSYSRGSYNEQFF
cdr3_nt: TGTGCCAGCAGTTACTCAAGAGGCTCCTACAATGAGCAGTTCTTC

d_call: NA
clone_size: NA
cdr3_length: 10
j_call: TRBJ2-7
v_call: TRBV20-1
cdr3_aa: CSARLDEQYF
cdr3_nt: TGCAGTGCTAGACTCGACGAGCAGTACTTC

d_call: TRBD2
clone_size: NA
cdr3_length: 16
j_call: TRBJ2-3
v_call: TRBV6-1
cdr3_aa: CASSGSSGGATDTQYF
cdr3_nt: TGTGCCAGCAGTGGCTCTAGCGGGGGGGCCACAGATACGCAGTATTTT

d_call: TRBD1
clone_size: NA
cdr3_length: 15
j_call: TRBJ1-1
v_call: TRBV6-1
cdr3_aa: CASSENPGGNTEAFF
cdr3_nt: TGTGCCAGCAGTGAAAACCCAGGGGGCAACACTGAAGCTTTCTTT

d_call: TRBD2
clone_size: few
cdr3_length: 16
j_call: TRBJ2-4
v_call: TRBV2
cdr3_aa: CASRPVWGGAKNIQYF
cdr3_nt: TGTGCCAGCAGGCCAGTGTGGGGGGGAGCCAAAAACATTCAGTACTTC

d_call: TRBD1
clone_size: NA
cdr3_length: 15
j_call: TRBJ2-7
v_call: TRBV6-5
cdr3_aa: CASSYFSDRAYEQYF
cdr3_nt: TGTGCCAGCAGTTACTTCAGCGACAGGGCCTACGAGCAGTACTTC

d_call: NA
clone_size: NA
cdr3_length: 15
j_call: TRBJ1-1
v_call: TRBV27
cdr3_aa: CASSPAGRMDTEAFF
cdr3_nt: TGTGCCAGCAGCCCCGCCGGGAGAATGGACACTGAAGCTTTCTTT

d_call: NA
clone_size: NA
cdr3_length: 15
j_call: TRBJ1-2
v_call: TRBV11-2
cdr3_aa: CASSLLMDYEDGYTF
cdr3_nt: TGTGCCAGCAGCTTGTTAATGGACTATGAAGATGGCTACACCTTC

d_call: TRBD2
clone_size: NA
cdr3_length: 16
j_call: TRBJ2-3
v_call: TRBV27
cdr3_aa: CASSLSGTTRTDTQYF
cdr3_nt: TGTGCCAGCAGTTTGTCCGGGACTACTCGCACAGATACGCAGTATTTT

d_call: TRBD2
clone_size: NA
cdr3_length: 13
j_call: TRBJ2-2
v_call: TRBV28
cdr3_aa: CASRASGRWELFF
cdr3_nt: TGTGCCAGCAGAGCTAGCGGGAGGTGGGAGCTGTTTTTT

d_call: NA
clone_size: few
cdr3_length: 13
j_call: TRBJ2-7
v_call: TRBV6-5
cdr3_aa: CASTYGSTYEQYF
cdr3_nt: TGTGCCAGCACGTACGGGAGTACCTACGAGCAGTACTTC

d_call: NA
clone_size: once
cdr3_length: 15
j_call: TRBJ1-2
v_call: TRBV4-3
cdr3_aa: CASSQDPQANYGYTF
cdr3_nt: TGCGCCAGCAGCCAAGATCCCCAGGCTAACTATGGCTACACCTTC

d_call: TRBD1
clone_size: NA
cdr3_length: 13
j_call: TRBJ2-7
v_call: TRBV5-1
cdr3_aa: CASSIDRVGEQYF
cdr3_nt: TGCGCCAGCAGCATCGACAGGGTTGGGGAGCAGTACTTC

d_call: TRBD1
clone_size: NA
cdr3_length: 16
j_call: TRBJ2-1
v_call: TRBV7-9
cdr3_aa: CASSLGDRGVQNEQFF
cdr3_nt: TGTGCCAGCAGCTTAGGGGACAGGGGCGTCCAAAATGAGCAGTTCTTC

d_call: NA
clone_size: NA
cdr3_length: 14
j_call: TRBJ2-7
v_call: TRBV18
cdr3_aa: CASSQGLSGYEQYF
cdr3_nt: TGTGCCAGCTCTCAGGGGTTATCCGGGTACGAGCAGTACTTC

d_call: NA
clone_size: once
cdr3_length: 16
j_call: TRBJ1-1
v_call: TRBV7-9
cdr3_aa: CSSARITGPLNTEAFF
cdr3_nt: TGTTCCAGCGCGAGGATCACAGGGCCGTTGAACACTGAAGCTTTCTTT

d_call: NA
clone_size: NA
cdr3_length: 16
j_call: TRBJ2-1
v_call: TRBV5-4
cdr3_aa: CASSLGPSANYNEQFF
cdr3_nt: TGTGCCAGCAGCTTGGGTCCTAGCGCTAACTACAATGAGCAGTTCTTC

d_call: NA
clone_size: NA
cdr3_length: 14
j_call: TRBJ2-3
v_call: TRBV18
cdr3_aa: CASSPGVGTDTQYF
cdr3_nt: TGTGCCAGCTCACCCGGGGTTGGCACAGATACGCAGTATTTT

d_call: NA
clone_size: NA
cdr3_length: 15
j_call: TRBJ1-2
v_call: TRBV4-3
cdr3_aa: CASSQGGGRSYGYTF
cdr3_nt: TGCGCCAGCAGCCAAGGGGGGGGCAGAAGCTATGGCTACACCTTC

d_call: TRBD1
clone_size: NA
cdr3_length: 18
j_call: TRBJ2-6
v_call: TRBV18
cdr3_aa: CASSPSAQGASGANVLTF
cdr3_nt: TGTGCCAGCTCTCCCTCTGCGCAGGGGGCGTCTGGGGCCAACGTCCTGACTTTC

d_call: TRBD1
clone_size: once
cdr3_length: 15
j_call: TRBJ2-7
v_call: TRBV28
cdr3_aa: CASWGAGQGMYEQYF
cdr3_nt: TGTGCCAGCTGGGGTGCGGGACAGGGGATGTACGAGCAGTACTTC

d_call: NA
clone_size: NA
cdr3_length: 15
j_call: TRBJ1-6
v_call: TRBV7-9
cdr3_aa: CASRPANFENSPLHF
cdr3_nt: TGTGCCAGCAGACCCGCAAACTTCGAGAATTCACCCCTCCACTTT

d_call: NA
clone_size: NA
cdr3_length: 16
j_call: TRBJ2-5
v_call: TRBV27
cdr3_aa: CASSLRPNGGQETQYF
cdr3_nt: TGTGCCAGCAGTTTACGGCCCAACGGGGGCCAAGAGACCCAGTACTTC

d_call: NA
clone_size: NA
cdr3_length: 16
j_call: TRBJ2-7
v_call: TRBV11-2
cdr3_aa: CASSLRAGGFPYEQYF
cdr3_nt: TGTGCCAGCAGCTTACGGGCAGGAGGGTTCCCCTACGAGCAGTACTTC

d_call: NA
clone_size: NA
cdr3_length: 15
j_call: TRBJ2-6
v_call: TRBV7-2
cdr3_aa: CASSPHSSGANVLTF
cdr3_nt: TGTGCCAGCAGCCCGCATAGCTCTGGGGCCAACGTCCTGACTTTC

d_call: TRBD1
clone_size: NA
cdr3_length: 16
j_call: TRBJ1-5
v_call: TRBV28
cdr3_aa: CATVPSGQYSNQPQHF
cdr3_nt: TGTGCCACCGTACCTTCGGGACAGTATAGCAATCAGCCCCAGCATTTT

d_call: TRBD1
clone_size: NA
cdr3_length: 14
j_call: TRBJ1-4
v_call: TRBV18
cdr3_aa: CASSPRTGDEKLFF
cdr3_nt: TGTGCCAGCTCACCACGGACAGGGGATGAAAAACTGTTTTTT

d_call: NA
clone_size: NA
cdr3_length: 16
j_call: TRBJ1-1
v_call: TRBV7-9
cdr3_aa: CSSRVKWGGKDTEAFF
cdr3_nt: TGTTCCAGCAGAGTAAAGTGGGGGGGCAAGGACACTGAAGCTTTCTTT

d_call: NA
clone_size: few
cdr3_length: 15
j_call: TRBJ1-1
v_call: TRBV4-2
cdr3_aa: CASSQDLARITEAFF
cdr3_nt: TGTGCCAGCAGCCAAGACCTGGCCAGGATTACTGAAGCTTTCTTT

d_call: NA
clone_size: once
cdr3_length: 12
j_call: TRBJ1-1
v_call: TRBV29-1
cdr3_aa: CSVRRADTEAFF
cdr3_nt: TGCAGCGTTCGCAGGGCGGACACTGAAGCTTTCTTT

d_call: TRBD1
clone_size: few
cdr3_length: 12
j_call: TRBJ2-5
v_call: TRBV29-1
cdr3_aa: CSVGQGGETQYF
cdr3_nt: TGCAGCGTTGGACAGGGTGGAGAGACCCAGTACTTC

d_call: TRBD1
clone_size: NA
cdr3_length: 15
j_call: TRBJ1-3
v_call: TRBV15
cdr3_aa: CATSEDRGSGNTIYF
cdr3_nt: TGTGCCACCAGCGAGGACAGGGGCTCTGGAAACACCATATATTTT

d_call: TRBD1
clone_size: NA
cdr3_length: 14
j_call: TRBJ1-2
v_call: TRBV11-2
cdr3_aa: CASSRGDRGYGYTF
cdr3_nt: TGTGCCAGCAGCCGAGGGGACAGGGGCTATGGCTACACCTTC

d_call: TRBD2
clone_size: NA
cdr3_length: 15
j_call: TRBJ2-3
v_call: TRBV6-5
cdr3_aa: CASSYSGTTEDTQYF
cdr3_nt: TGTGCCAGCAGTTACTCCGGGACTACCGAGGATACGCAGTATTTT

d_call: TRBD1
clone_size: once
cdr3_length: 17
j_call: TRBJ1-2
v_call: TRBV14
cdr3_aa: CASSQYGTGKEKGGYTF
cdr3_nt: TGTGCCAGCAGCCAATATGGGACAGGGAAAGAGAAGGGTGGCTACACCTTC

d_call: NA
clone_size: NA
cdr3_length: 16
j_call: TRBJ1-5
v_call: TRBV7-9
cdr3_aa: CSSSSTNTGSNQPQHF
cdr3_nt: TGTTCCAGCAGCTCAACGAACACGGGGTCCAATCAGCCCCAGCATTTT

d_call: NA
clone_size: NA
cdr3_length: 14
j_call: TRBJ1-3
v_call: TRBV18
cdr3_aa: CASSQTAEGNTIYF
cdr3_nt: TGTGCCAGCTCGCAGACAGCCGAAGGAAACACCATATATTTT

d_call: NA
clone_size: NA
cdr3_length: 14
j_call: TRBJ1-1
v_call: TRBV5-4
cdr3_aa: CASSLNPLITIAFF
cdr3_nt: TGTGCCAGCAGCTTGAATCCCCTCATAACAATAGCTTTCTTT

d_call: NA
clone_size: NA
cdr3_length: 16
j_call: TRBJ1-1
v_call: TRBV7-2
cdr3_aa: CASSLSGAVLGTEAFF
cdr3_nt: TGTGCCAGCAGCTTATCAGGGGCTGTTTTAGGCACTGAAGCTTTCTTT